Below, one T cell receptor (beta chain) is given with its context. Assay: immunoSEQ multiplex PCR; the TCRdb copy retains only in-frame clones and omits some. Counted here are hundreds of thousands of clones, around 92% occurring once; the ten biggest clones make up about 2.9%. The record originates from a study of blood T cell repertoires in COVID-19. Whole-study context: The study drew acute and convalescent COVID-19 samples from the United States, Italy and Spain. PBMCs, B-cell-depleted T cells, or T cells were the source of the cDNA or gDNA that made up the material.

The germline V gene has CDR1 SGHAT and CDR2 FQNNGV. V was clipped by 6 bases and J by 4 bases; unmatched bases: 12. The CDR3 runs to 16 residues. The source of this sequence is a woman in her 30s with COVID-19, enrolled during active disease. Sequenced sample: peripheral blood. V is TRBV11-2 and J is TRBJ2-5; TRBD1 matches 9 bases. Here the CDR3 reads CASSGTGLSLGETQYF. In nucleotides, the CDR3 is TGTGCCAGCAGTGGGACAGGGTTGTCGTTGGGAGAGACCCAGTACTTC.